A selection of T cell receptor beta chains follows, all from one sample in a study of cytomegalovirus exposure and HLA in healthy donors. The method was immunoSEQ multiplex PCR; TCRdb's version includes in-frame clones alone and lacks a portion of them. The data hold around 150,000 clones, with 70% to 80% observed a single time. The sample taken for sequencing was PBMCs. The source of these receptors is a female donor in good health and CMV-seropositive. The CDR3 runs from the conserved cysteine through the conserved F or W. The D gene is left open where the match is weak. Size tells how often a clone was seen (once, few, many) or the class of an expanded clone, and some rows leave it out.

. | . | TRBJ2-3 | TRBV21-1 | CASSKGVRGWTDTQYF | TGTGCCAGCAGCAAAGGTGTCAGGGGGTGGACAGATACGCAGTATTTT
. | . | TRBJ1-4 | TRBV7-9 | CASSLSGANEKLFF | TGTGCCAGCAGCTTATCCGGTGCTAATGAAAAACTGTTTTTT
TRBD1 | . | TRBJ2-7 | TRBV30 | CAWSVLRGSPYEQYF | TGTGCCTGGAGTGTACTCAGGGGGAGCCCCTACGAGCAGTACTTC
TRBD1 | . | TRBJ1-1 | TRBV27 | CASSLGTGYRAFF | TGTGCCAGCAGTCTCGGGACAGGGTATCGAGCTTTCTTT
TRBD1 | . | TRBJ2-5 | TRBV5-6 | CASSYSQGRQETQYF | TGTGCCAGCAGCTATTCACAGGGGCGACAAGAGACCCAGTACTTC
TRBD2 | . | TRBJ2-7 | TRBV29-1 | CSVVGTSLGGEQYF | TGCAGCGTTGTGGGGACTAGTTTAGGGGGCGAGCAGTACTTC
TRBD2 | . | TRBJ2-2 | TRBV5-1 | CASSLGAGGNTGELFF | TGCGCCAGCAGCTTGGGAGCGGGAGGGAACACCGGGGAGCTGTTTTTT
TRBD1 | . | TRBJ1-2 | TRBV5-1 | CASSLRGQGYGYTF | TGCGCCAGCAGCCTCCGGGGACAGGGTTATGGCTACACCTTC
TRBD2 | . | TRBJ2-5 | TRBV29-1 | CSVGGRADLETQYF | TGCAGCGTTGGCGGGAGGGCCGATCTAGAGACCCAGTACTTC
. | few | TRBJ1-6 | TRBV27 | CASSLDRQSNNSPLHF | TGTGCCAGCAGTTTAGATCGACAGTCAAATAATTCACCCCTCCACTTT
TRBD1 | . | TRBJ2-7 | TRBV18 | CASSPSLTGGIGSPYEQYF | TGTGCCAGCTCACCTTCGCTGACAGGGGGAATAGGGTCCCCCTACGAGCAGTACTTC
. | . | TRBJ2-7 | TRBV7-9 | CASSPLRDEQYF | TGTGCCAGCAGCCCGTTGAGGGACGAGCAGTACTTC
. | . | TRBJ2-3 | TRBV7-9 | CASSPSGAGGTDTQYF | TGTGCCAGCAGCCCTAGTGGGGCAGGGGGCACAGATACGCAGTATTTT
TRBD1 | few | TRBJ2-3 | TRBV19 | CASSIFGQGTDTQYF | TGTGCCAGTAGTATATTTGGACAGGGAACAGATACGCAGTATTTT
. | . | TRBJ1-2 | TRBV29-1 | CSVDRVNYGYTF | TGCAGCGTTGACAGGGTTAACTATGGCTACACCTTC
TRBD2 | . | TRBJ2-3 | TRBV27 | CASSLADITDTQYF | TGTGCCAGCAGTCTAGCGGATATCACAGATACGCAGTATTTT
TRBD1 | . | TRBJ2-2 | TRBV15 | CATSRDGTGEPGELFF | TGTGCCACCAGCAGAGATGGGACAGGGGAGCCCGGGGAGCTGTTTTTT
. | . | TRBJ2-5 | TRBV28 | CASRQTGIETQYF | TGTGCCAGCAGGCAAACAGGGATAGAGACCCAGTACTTC
TRBD2 | . | TRBJ2-3 | TRBV4-2 | CASSQDLASGHTDTQYF | TGTGCCAGCAGCCAAGATTTGGCTAGCGGCCACACAGATACGCAGTATTTT
. | . | TRBJ2-3 | TRBV18 | CASSPKGDTQYF | TGTGCCAGCTCACCTAAGGGGGATACGCAGTATTTT
. | few | TRBJ2-1 | TRBV19 | CASSRGRNEQFF | TGTGCCAGTAGCCGGGGTCGCAATGAGCAGTTCTTC
. | . | TRBJ2-2 | TRBV6-4 | CASSARNTGELFF | TGTGCCAGCAGTGCCAGGAACACCGGGGAGCTGTTTTTT
. | . | TRBJ2-5 | TRBV6-6 | CASKSGGETQYF | TGTGCCAGCAAATCGGGTGGGGAGACCCAGTACTTC
TRBD1 | . | TRBJ2-4 | TRBV6-4 | CASSVGQGNIQYF | TGTGCCAGCAGTGTCGGACAGGGTAACATTCAGTACTTC
. | . | TRBJ1-5 | TRBV19 | CASSTYNQPQHF | TGTGCCAGTAGTACCTACAATCAGCCCCAGCATTTT
TRBD2 | . | TRBJ2-7 | TRBV6-5 | CASRHTREALYEQYF | TGTGCCAGCAGACACACCCGGGAGGCCCTCTACGAGCAGTACTTC
TRBD1 | . | TRBJ1-2 | TRBV5-1 | CASTIPGGGYGYTF | TGCGCCAGCACCATCCCAGGGGGAGGCTATGGCTACACCTTC
TRBD2 | . | TRBJ2-1 | TRBV19 | CASSIAPSGALNEQFF | TGTGCCAGTAGTATTGCCCCAAGCGGGGCCTTGAATGAGCAGTTCTTC
. | . | TRBJ2-7 | TRBV21-1 | CASSKGKRDEQYF | TGTGCCAGCAGCAAGGGGAAGCGGGACGAGCAGTACTTC
. | . | TRBJ1-1 | TRBV18 | CASSPLTPRRRNTEAFF | TGTGCCAGCTCACCCTTGACTCCAAGGCGGCGGAACACTGAAGCTTTCTTT
TRBD1 | . | TRBJ1-5 | TRBV5-5 | CASSLWAGGLGNQPQHF | TGTGCCAGCAGCTTATGGGCAGGGGGCCTCGGCAATCAGCCCCAGCATTTT
TRBD2 | few | TRBJ2-5 | TRBV7-2 | CASSQTSGGGETQYF | TGTGCCAGCAGCCAGACTAGCGGGGGGGGAGAGACCCAGTACTTC